The rows below give T cell receptor beta chains drawn from one sample of a study of T-cell memory formation after mild COVID-19. TCRdb re-called the 5' RACE reads with MiXCR, one entry per CDR3 protein. The sample lists 350,000 or so distinct CDR3 sequences, approximately 13% seen once, with about 20% in the top ten. Sequenced input: PBMCs or a T cell subset sorted from them (not recorded which). The source of these receptors is a man aged 18 to 29 who had mild COVID-19 (a few samples of this study predate the infection). Cell type and time point are not known. Each CDR3 is given with its conserved first and last residue. A D gene is named only where the DNA matches it firmly. The listing skips clone size in some rows; elsewhere it reads once, few, many or a size class.

V gene: TRBV20-1
J gene: TRBJ1-2
CDR3 length: 15
D gene: -
clone size: few
CDR3 DNA: TGCAGTGCCACCTCTTCGGACAGTTCTAACTATGGCTACACCTTC
CDR3 protein: CSATSSDSSNYGYTF

V gene: TRBV11-2
J gene: TRBJ2-7
CDR3 length: 11
D gene: -
clone size: -
CDR3 DNA: TGTGCCAGCAGCCTTAATTGGGAGCAGTACTTC
CDR3 protein: CASSLNWEQYF

V gene: TRBV4-1
J gene: TRBJ2-2
CDR3 length: 14
D gene: -
clone size: many
CDR3 DNA: TGCGCCACCGCCCGACTAGTAAGGACCGGGGAGCTGTTTTTT
CDR3 protein: CATARLVRTGELFF

V gene: TRBV11-2
J gene: TRBJ2-7
CDR3 length: 11
D gene: -
clone size: -
CDR3 DNA: TGTGCCAGCAGCCGGGGCAGCGAGCAGTACTTC
CDR3 protein: CASSRGSEQYF

V gene: TRBV6-2/TRBV6-3
J gene: TRBJ2-1
CDR3 length: 16
D gene: TRBD2
clone size: -
CDR3 DNA: TGTGCCAGCAGTTACGTCCTAGCGGGGGTGAACAATGAGCAGTTCTTC
CDR3 protein: CASSYVLAGVNNEQFF

V gene: TRBV6-5
J gene: TRBJ2-5
CDR3 length: 14
D gene: TRBD2
clone size: once
CDR3 DNA: TGTGCCAGCAGCTGGCGCGGGACTAGCGATAGCCAGTACTTC
CDR3 protein: CASSWRGTSDSQYF

V gene: TRBV7-2
J gene: TRBJ2-5
CDR3 length: 15
D gene: TRBD1
clone size: -
CDR3 DNA: TGTGCCAGCAGTTCCCGGGACAGGGAGTGGGAGACCCAGTACTTC
CDR3 protein: CASSSRDREWETQYF

V gene: TRBV2
J gene: TRBJ2-5
CDR3 length: 15
D gene: -
clone size: -
CDR3 DNA: TGTGCCAGCAGTGAAACAGGGGGGGACCAAGCGACCCAGTACTTC
CDR3 protein: CASSETGGDQATQYF

V gene: TRBV9
J gene: TRBJ2-2
CDR3 length: 14
D gene: -
clone size: -
CDR3 DNA: TGTGCCAGCAGCGTAGAAGGGGTCACCGGGGAGCTGTTTTTT
CDR3 protein: CASSVEGVTGELFF

V gene: TRBV19
J gene: TRBJ2-2
CDR3 length: 15
D gene: -
clone size: few
CDR3 DNA: TGTGCCACCCACAATCCAGGAATGAACACCGGGGAGCTGTTTTTT
CDR3 protein: CATHNPGMNTGELFF

V gene: TRBV7-2
J gene: TRBJ2-5
CDR3 length: 13
D gene: -
clone size: -
CDR3 DNA: TGTGCCAGCAGTTCGAAAGGGCGGGAGACCCAGTACTTC
CDR3 protein: CASSSKGRETQYF

V gene: TRBV11-2
J gene: TRBJ2-1
CDR3 length: 16
D gene: TRBD2
clone size: few
CDR3 DNA: TGTGCCAGCAGCTACCCACCTAGCGGGGGAGTCAATGAGCAGTTCTTC
CDR3 protein: CASSYPPSGGVNEQFF

V gene: TRBV5-6
J gene: TRBJ2-5
CDR3 length: 13
D gene: TRBD1
clone size: -
CDR3 DNA: TGTGCCAGCAGCGCACAGGGGGTCGAGACCCAGTACTTC
CDR3 protein: CASSAQGVETQYF

V gene: TRBV7-2
J gene: TRBJ2-1
CDR3 length: 15
D gene: TRBD2
clone size: -
CDR3 DNA: TGTGCCAGCAGCTACCTAGCGGGGGGGCATAATGAGCAGTTCTTC
CDR3 protein: CASSYLAGGHNEQFF

V gene: TRBV20-1
J gene: TRBJ2-1
CDR3 length: 14
D gene: -
clone size: -
CDR3 DNA: TGCAGTGCTTTTGACGGGCACACCTACAATGAGCAGTTCTTC
CDR3 protein: CSAFDGHTYNEQFF

V gene: TRBV7-2
J gene: TRBJ2-2
CDR3 length: 15
D gene: TRBD2
clone size: few
CDR3 DNA: TGTGCCAGCAGCTTGACTAGCGGGGGGACCGGGGAGCTGTTTTTT
CDR3 protein: CASSLTSGGTGELFF

V gene: TRBV5-1
J gene: TRBJ2-3
CDR3 length: 17
D gene: -
clone size: -
CDR3 DNA: TGCGCCAGCAGCTTGGGACCTCTAGCGACTAGCACAGATACGCAGTATTTT
CDR3 protein: CASSLGPLATSTDTQYF

V gene: TRBV7-2
J gene: TRBJ2-2
CDR3 length: 16
D gene: TRBD2
clone size: many
CDR3 DNA: TGTGCCAGCTTGTCCCAGGCGGGGGGTGAAACCGGGGAGCTGTTTTTT
CDR3 protein: CASLSQAGGETGELFF

V gene: TRBV12-3/TRBV12-4
J gene: TRBJ1-3
CDR3 length: 14
D gene: -
clone size: many
CDR3 DNA: TGTGCCAGCAGTTACAGGGAGGCTGGAAACACCATATATTTT
CDR3 protein: CASSYREAGNTIYF

V gene: TRBV30
J gene: TRBJ2-5
CDR3 length: 14
D gene: -
clone size: -
CDR3 DNA: TGTGCCTGGAGTGTACTTTCCCGGGAAGAGACCCAGTACTTC
CDR3 protein: CAWSVLSREETQYF

V gene: TRBV7-9
J gene: TRBJ2-1
CDR3 length: 15
D gene: TRBD1
clone size: few
CDR3 DNA: TGTGCCAGCAGCTTAGGGGACAGGGGGCATGGTGAGCAGTTCTTC
CDR3 protein: CASSLGDRGHGEQFF

V gene: TRBV7-6
J gene: TRBJ2-7
CDR3 length: 16
D gene: -
clone size: -
CDR3 DNA: TGTGCCAGCAGCTTAGCGTTGGCAGGGCAGGGGTACGAGCAGTACTTC
CDR3 protein: CASSLALAGQGYEQYF

V gene: TRBV20-1
J gene: TRBJ1-1
CDR3 length: 15
D gene: TRBD1
clone size: -
CDR3 DNA: TGCAGTGCTAGAGATAGTTCAGGGGGGGACACTGAAGCTTTCTTT
CDR3 protein: CSARDSSGGDTEAFF

V gene: TRBV6-5
J gene: TRBJ1-2
CDR3 length: 14
D gene: -
clone size: -
CDR3 DNA: TGTGCCAGCAGTTACACGGGACTTCCGTATGGCTACACCTTC
CDR3 protein: CASSYTGLPYGYTF

V gene: TRBV5-1
J gene: TRBJ2-3
CDR3 length: 14
D gene: -
clone size: many
CDR3 DNA: TGCGCCAGCAGCATCGGACTACCCACAGATACGCAGTATTTT
CDR3 protein: CASSIGLPTDTQYF

V gene: TRBV7-9
J gene: TRBJ1-4
CDR3 length: 15
D gene: TRBD1
clone size: -
CDR3 DNA: TGTGCCAGCAGCTTACAGGGACAGGTTAATGAAAAACTGTTTTTT
CDR3 protein: CASSLQGQVNEKLFF

V gene: TRBV21-1
J gene: TRBJ2-4
CDR3 length: 18
D gene: -
clone size: -
CDR3 DNA: TGTGCCAGCATCCCTACGTGGAGAGGGGGCCTAGCCAAAAACATTCAGTACTTC
CDR3 protein: CASIPTWRGGLAKNIQYF

V gene: TRBV20-1
J gene: TRBJ1-2
CDR3 length: 11
D gene: -
clone size: few
CDR3 DNA: TGCAGTGTTCACAGGGACTATGGCTACACCTTC
CDR3 protein: CSVHRDYGYTF

V gene: TRBV12-3/TRBV12-4
J gene: TRBJ2-7
CDR3 length: 15
D gene: TRBD1
clone size: few
CDR3 DNA: TGTGCCAGCAGTCTATCGGGACAGCCACTTTACGAGCAGTACTTC
CDR3 protein: CASSLSGQPLYEQYF

V gene: TRBV15
J gene: TRBJ2-1
CDR3 length: 12
D gene: -
clone size: few
CDR3 DNA: TGTGCCACCAGCAGTCTCACGAATGAGCAGTTCTTC
CDR3 protein: CATSSLTNEQFF

V gene: TRBV4-1
J gene: TRBJ2-7
CDR3 length: 20
D gene: TRBD1
clone size: -
CDR3 DNA: TGCGCCAGCAGCCTAAGAAGGGGAAGACAGGGATCCTCCTCAGAATACGAGCAGTACTTC
CDR3 protein: CASSLRRGRQGSSSEYEQYF

V gene: TRBV7-9
J gene: TRBJ1-4
CDR3 length: 14
D gene: TRBD1
clone size: -
CDR3 DNA: TGTGCCAGCAGCCTGACAGGGGCGACTGAAAAACTGTTTTTT
CDR3 protein: CASSLTGATEKLFF

V gene: TRBV9
J gene: TRBJ2-1
CDR3 length: 17
D gene: TRBD2
clone size: few
CDR3 DNA: TGTGCCAGCAGCCCCAATCTAGCGGGCAACCCCTACAATGAGCAGTTCTTC
CDR3 protein: CASSPNLAGNPYNEQFF

V gene: TRBV18
J gene: TRBJ1-1
CDR3 length: 13
D gene: -
clone size: -
CDR3 DNA: TGTGCCAGCTCACCAAATCCCGGCACTGAAGCTTTCTTT
CDR3 protein: CASSPNPGTEAFF

V gene: TRBV28
J gene: TRBJ1-2
CDR3 length: 15
D gene: -
clone size: -
CDR3 DNA: TGTGCCAGCAGTTTACCCTCCGACACCAGGGGAGGCTACACCTTC
CDR3 protein: CASSLPSDTRGGYTF

V gene: TRBV5-1
J gene: TRBJ2-5
CDR3 length: 14
D gene: -
clone size: many
CDR3 DNA: TGCGCCAGCAGCTTGACAGGCGCACAAGAGACCCAGTACTTC
CDR3 protein: CASSLTGAQETQYF

V gene: TRBV2
J gene: TRBJ2-2
CDR3 length: 14
D gene: TRBD1
clone size: -
CDR3 DNA: TGTGCCAGCAAGGGACCAGGGGGAACCGGGGAGCTGTTTTTT
CDR3 protein: CASKGPGGTGELFF

V gene: TRBV6-5
J gene: TRBJ2-1
CDR3 length: 13
D gene: -
clone size: few
CDR3 DNA: TGTGCCAGCAGTCCGATCCGGTACAATGAGCAGTTCTTC
CDR3 protein: CASSPIRYNEQFF

V gene: TRBV7-9
J gene: TRBJ1-1
CDR3 length: 11
D gene: -
clone size: few
CDR3 DNA: TGTGCCAGCAGCCGAATACCTGAAGCTTTCTTT
CDR3 protein: CASSRIPEAFF

V gene: TRBV7-6
J gene: TRBJ1-5
CDR3 length: 13
D gene: -
clone size: few
CDR3 DNA: TGTGCCAGCAGCGGGCGGGTTGATCAGCCCCAGCATTTT
CDR3 protein: CASSGRVDQPQHF

V gene: TRBV30
J gene: TRBJ2-6
CDR3 length: 12
D gene: -
clone size: few
CDR3 DNA: TGTGCCTGGAGATCTGGGGCCAACGTCCTGACTTTC
CDR3 protein: CAWRSGANVLTF

V gene: TRBV10-3
J gene: TRBJ1-5
CDR3 length: 13
D gene: TRBD1
clone size: few
CDR3 DNA: TGTGCCACCGCCCAGGGGGAGGATCAGCCCCAGCATTTT
CDR3 protein: CATAQGEDQPQHF

V gene: TRBV7-9
J gene: TRBJ1-1
CDR3 length: 16
D gene: -
clone size: few
CDR3 DNA: TGTGCCAGCAGCTATTCGAGGGACATCATGAACACTGAAGCTTTCTTT
CDR3 protein: CASSYSRDIMNTEAFF

V gene: TRBV7-6
J gene: TRBJ2-2
CDR3 length: 17
D gene: -
clone size: many
CDR3 DNA: TGTGCCAGCAGCTTAGATTTCGGGGTCGCGAACACCGGGGAGCTGTTTTTT
CDR3 protein: CASSLDFGVANTGELFF

V gene: TRBV4-3
J gene: TRBJ2-5
CDR3 length: 17
D gene: -
clone size: -
CDR3 DNA: TGCGCCAGCAGCCAAGATCCGCGGACAGTACCGTTGGAGACCCAGTACTTC
CDR3 protein: CASSQDPRTVPLETQYF

V gene: TRBV6-5
J gene: TRBJ2-3
CDR3 length: 21
D gene: TRBD2
clone size: -
CDR3 DNA: TGTGCCAGCAGAGACATAAAGTGGACTAGCGTACCAGGCCGGCGAGCGGATACGCAGTATTTT
CDR3 protein: CASRDIKWTSVPGRRADTQYF

V gene: TRBV3-1
J gene: TRBJ1-5
CDR3 length: 13
D gene: -
clone size: -
CDR3 DNA: TGTGCCAGCAGCCAAGAGGGGGGGAGGCCCCAGCATTTT
CDR3 protein: CASSQEGGRPQHF

V gene: TRBV24-1
J gene: TRBJ2-3
CDR3 length: 17
D gene: -
clone size: few
CDR3 DNA: TGTGCCACCAGTGGCTCAGGTCGCAGGTCTGGCACAGATACGCAGTATTTT
CDR3 protein: CATSGSGRRSGTDTQYF

V gene: TRBV6-2/TRBV6-3
J gene: TRBJ1-5
CDR3 length: 15
D gene: TRBD1
clone size: -
CDR3 DNA: TGTGCCAGCAGTCCCGACAGGGGCGACAATCAGCCCCAGCATTTT
CDR3 protein: CASSPDRGDNQPQHF

V gene: TRBV7-3
J gene: TRBJ2-5
CDR3 length: 13
D gene: -
clone size: -
CDR3 DNA: TGTGCCAGCAGCCATGGATATAAAGAGACCCAGTACTTC
CDR3 protein: CASSHGYKETQYF

V gene: TRBV9
J gene: TRBJ2-3
CDR3 length: 13
D gene: -
clone size: few
CDR3 DNA: TGTGCCAGCAGCGGAACAGGCACAGATACGCAGTATTTT
CDR3 protein: CASSGTGTDTQYF

V gene: TRBV25-1
J gene: TRBJ2-1
CDR3 length: 14
D gene: TRBD2
clone size: -
CDR3 DNA: TGTGCCAGCAGTGACCCCGGGGGGACCAATGAGCAGTTCTTC
CDR3 protein: CASSDPGGTNEQFF

V gene: TRBV10-3
J gene: TRBJ2-5
CDR3 length: 14
D gene: TRBD2
clone size: -
CDR3 DNA: TGTGCCATCAGAGCGGGGGGGAAACAAGAGACCCAGTACTTC
CDR3 protein: CAIRAGGKQETQYF